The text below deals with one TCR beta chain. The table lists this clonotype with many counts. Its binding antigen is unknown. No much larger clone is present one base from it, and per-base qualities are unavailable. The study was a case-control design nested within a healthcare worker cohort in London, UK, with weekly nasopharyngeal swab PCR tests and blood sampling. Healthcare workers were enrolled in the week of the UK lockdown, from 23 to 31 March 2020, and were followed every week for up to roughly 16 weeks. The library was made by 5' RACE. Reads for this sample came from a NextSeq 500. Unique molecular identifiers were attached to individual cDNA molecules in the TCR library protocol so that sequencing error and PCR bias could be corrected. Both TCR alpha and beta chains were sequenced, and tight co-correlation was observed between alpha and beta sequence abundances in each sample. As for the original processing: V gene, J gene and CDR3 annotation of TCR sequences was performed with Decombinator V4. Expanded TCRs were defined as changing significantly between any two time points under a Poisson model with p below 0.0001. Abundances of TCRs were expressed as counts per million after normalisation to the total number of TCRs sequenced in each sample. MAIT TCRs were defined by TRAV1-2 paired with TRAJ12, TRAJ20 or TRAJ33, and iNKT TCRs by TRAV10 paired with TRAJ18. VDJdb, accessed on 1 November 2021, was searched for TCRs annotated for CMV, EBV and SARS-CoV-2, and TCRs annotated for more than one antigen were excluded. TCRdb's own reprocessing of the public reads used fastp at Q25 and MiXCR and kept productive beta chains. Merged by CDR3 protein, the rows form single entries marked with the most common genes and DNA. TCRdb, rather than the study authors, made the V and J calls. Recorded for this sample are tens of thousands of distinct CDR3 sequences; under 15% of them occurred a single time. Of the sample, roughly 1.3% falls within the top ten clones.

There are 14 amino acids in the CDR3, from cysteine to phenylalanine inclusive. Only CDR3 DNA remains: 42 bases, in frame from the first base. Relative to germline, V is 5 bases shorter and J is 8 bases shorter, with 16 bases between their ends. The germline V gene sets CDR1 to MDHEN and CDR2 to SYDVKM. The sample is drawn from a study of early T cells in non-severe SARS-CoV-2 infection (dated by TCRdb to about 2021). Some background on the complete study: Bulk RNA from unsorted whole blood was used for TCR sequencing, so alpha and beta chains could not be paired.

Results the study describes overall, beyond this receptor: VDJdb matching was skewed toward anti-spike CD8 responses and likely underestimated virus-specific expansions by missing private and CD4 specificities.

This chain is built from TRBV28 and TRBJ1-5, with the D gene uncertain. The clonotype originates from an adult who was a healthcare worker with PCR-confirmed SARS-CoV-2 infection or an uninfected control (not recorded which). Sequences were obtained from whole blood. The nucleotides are TGTGCCAGCAGTCCCCCGGGCCTCGCTGAGCCCCAGCATTTT. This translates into CASSPPGLAEPQHF.